This entry lists 26 T cell receptor beta chains sequenced from one sample in a study of shared clonotypes between healthy human individuals. Libraries were prepared by immunoSEQ multiplex PCR; TCRdb keeps only in-frame clonotypes and omits some of them. This table holds about 700,000 clones, about 74% found once. The sample comprised memory CD4+ T cells sorted from blood. Documented subset: CD45RA-negative fraction. These receptors were collected from a woman aged 25-40 years in good health.

This clone was observed a handful of times. The V call is TRBV19, the J call TRBJ2-1; 11 bases line up with TRBD1. J gave up 4 bases and V 6 bases, and 5 bases lay outside the gene matches. Germline lookup yields CDR1 LNHDA and CDR2 SQIVND (reference sequence). This CDR3 is 15 amino acids long. DNA for the CDR3: TGTGCCAGTAGCACCGGGACAGGGGGTTACAATGAGCAGTTCTTC. Encoded protein: CASSTGTGGYNEQFF.

This clone has a handful of counts. The rearrangement uses TRBV5-1 and TRBJ1-5; 7 bases line up with TRBD1. Unmatched junction bases numbered 4, after V lost 2 bases and J lost 2 bases. Per the germline V gene, CDR1 is SGHRS and CDR2 is YFSETQ. This CDR3 comprises 15 residues. CDR3 in amino acids: CASSLIQGRNQPQHF. The DNA of the CDR3 is TGCGCCAGCAGCTTAATACAGGGGCGCAATCAGCCCCAGCATTTT.

The chain links TRBV19 to TRBJ1-1; no definite D call. Trimming shortened V by 6 bases and J by 1 base, and 9 bases separated the two germline ends. CDR1 and CDR2 from the germline V gene are LNHDA and SQIVND (reference sequence). The length of the CDR3 is 13 residues. The CDR3 reads CASRSSENTEAFF. CDR3 nucleotides: TGTGCCAGTAGGTCGAGTGAGAACACTGAAGCTTTCTTT.

The chain is built from TRBV27 and TRBJ1-3; D is ambiguous. Germline CDR1 MNHEY, CDR2 SMNVEV (reference sequence). The CDR3 consists of 15 residues. Trimming took off 7 bases at V and 10 bases at J, with 23 bases between the two ends. The CDR3 DNA sequence: TGTGCCAGCACCCCCCTCCCGCTCTGGAAACTTACCATATATTTT. Translating it yields CASTPLPLWKLTIYF.

J is TRBJ2-4 and V is TRBV13; no clear D gene. Germline V lookup: CDR1 PRHDT, CDR2 FYEKMQ (reference sequence). CDR3 length: 14 amino acids. The germline V and J ends were trimmed by 0 bases and 0 bases, with 3 bases remaining between them. In DNA form, the CDR3 reads TGTGCCAGCAGCTTAGGGCTAGCCAAAAACATTCAGTACTTC. Translation: CASSLGLAKNIQYF.

This clone was picked up many times. This chain connects TRBV19 to TRBJ1-5; D remains unclear. Trimming pared 7 bases from V and 7 bases from J, leaving 14 bases between. Per the germline V gene, CDR1 is LNHDA and CDR2 is SQIVND (reference sequence). The CDR3 is 13 amino acids. The CDR3 region is CASNEQLEQPQHF. The CDR3 bases are TGTGCCAGTAACGAGCAGCTCGAGCAGCCCCAGCATTTT.

This clone was detected ten times or more. The chain is built from TRBV10-1 and TRBJ2-5; tentative D call: TRBD2 (6 bases). This CDR3 comprises 13 residues. Trimming cost V 3 bases and J 3 bases, with 8 bases left between them. Germline CDR1 WNHNN, CDR2 SYGVQD (reference sequence). This chain's CDR3 is CASSDASEETQYF. The CDR3 bases are TGCGCCAGCAGTGATGCTAGCGAAGAGACCCAGTACTTC.

On this clone: The sample has other DNA sequences that encode this CDR3 too. V usage is TRBV6-5 and J usage is TRBJ2-7; 11 positions agree with TRBD1. Germline lookup yields CDR1 MNHEY and CDR2 SVGAGI. This CDR3 spans 15 amino acids. V shed 3 bases, J shed 1 base, and the junction held 2 bases outside the gene matches. The CDR3 spells CASSYGTGGSYEQYF. Written as DNA, the CDR3 is TGTGCCAGCAGTTATGGGACAGGGGGTTCCTACGAGCAGTACTTC.

Concerning this clone itself: One junction end disagrees with the germline gene, perhaps due to a read error. This chain connects TRBV6-1 to TRBJ2-7; 11 bases align to TRBD2. The length of the CDR3 is 14 residues. Germline assignment: CDR1 MNHNS and CDR2 SASEGT. In nucleotides, the CDR3 is TGTGCCAGCAGTGGAGGACCGCAAACTAGCGGGAGCCACTTC. Translation: CASSGGPQTSGSHF.

V usage is TRBV19 and J usage is TRBJ2-6, with D perhaps TRBD1 (6 bases). Germline V gives CDR1 LNHDA, CDR2 SQIVND (reference sequence). The CDR3 length is 17 residues. V lost 6 bases and J lost 0, with 15 bases in between. Written as DNA, the CDR3 is TGTGCCAGTAGGACAGGTAGGCCTTACTCTGGGGCCAACGTCCTGACTTTC. Protein sequence: CASRTGRPYSGANVLTF. Complete variable domain (other parts from reference TRBV19 and TRBJ2-6): DGGITQSPKYLFRKEGQNVTLSCEQNLNHDAMYWYRQDPGQGLRLIYYSQIVNDFQKGDIAEGYSVSREKKESFPLTVTSAQKNPTAFYLCASRTGRPYSGANVLTFGAGSRLTVL.

The chain employs TRBV7-9 and TRBJ2-5; TRBD2 matches 10 bases. Germline V gene sequence: CDR1 SEHNR, CDR2 FQNEAQ (reference sequence). Germline trimming cut 5 bases from V and 2 bases from J; bases unmatched to any gene: 11. The CDR3 covers 17 residues. The CDR3, as DNA: TGTGCCAGCAGCCCTCTTCCCGGGACTAGCGTACAAGAGACCCAGTACTTC. Translated, it gives CASSPLPGTSVQETQYF.

V usage is TRBV4-1 and J usage is TRBJ1-4; no clear D. This CDR3 spans 15 amino acids. V was pared by 2 bases and J by 11 bases, with 18 bases between. Looked up from germline, CDR1 is MGHRA and CDR2 is YSYEKL. The CDR3 DNA reads as TGCGCCAGCAGCCAACCAAAGGCGGGGATATCGAAACTGTTTTTT. This encodes CASSQPKAGISKLFF.

The chain links TRBV19 to TRBJ1-1, with unresolved D. The ends were cut back, 3 bases at V and 5 bases at J, with 4 bases in the middle. The CDR3 length is 11 residues. CDR1 LNHDA and CDR2 SQIVND come from the germline V gene (reference sequence). The CDR3 DNA is TGTGCCAGTAGTATCATTACTGAAGCTTTCTTT. The encoded protein is CASSIITEAFF. The whole variable domain, remainder taken from reference TRBV19 and TRBJ1-1, is DGGITQSPKYLFRKEGQNVTLSCEQNLNHDAMYWYRQDPGQGLRLIYYSQIVNDFQKGDIAEGYSVSREKKESFPLTVTSAQKNPTAFYLCASSIITEAFFGQGTRLTVV.

This clone appeared a few times. This chain connects TRBV5-4 to TRBJ2-7; 11 nucleotides align to TRBD2. This CDR3 contains 16 residues. The germline CDR1 and CDR2 sequences are SGHNT and YYREEE (reference sequence). With 3 bases clipped from V and 2 bases from J, the junction kept 7 bases outside the gene matches. The CDR3 reads CASSSRLAGSPYEQYF. For the CDR3, the DNA is TGTGCCAGCAGCTCCAGACTAGCGGGAAGCCCCTACGAGCAGTACTTC.

V gene TRBV7-8 combines with J gene TRBJ2-7; 14 bases match TRBD2. J was trimmed by 6 bases and V by 5 bases; bases with no gene match: 15. Per the germline V gene, CDR1 is SGHVS and CDR2 is FQNEAQ. This CDR3 has 18 amino acids. The CDR3 protein is CASSVGMGLAGARSEQYF. The CDR3 DNA follows: TGTGCCAGCAGCGTGGGTATGGGACTAGCGGGAGCTCGCAGCGAGCAGTACTTC.

This chain connects TRBV7-7 to TRBJ2-2, with D tentatively TRBD2 (6 bases). The CDR3 consists of 16 residues. Per the germline V gene, CDR1 is SSHAT and CDR2 is FNYEAQ (reference sequence). The germline V and J ends were trimmed by 5 bases and 1 base, with 14 bases remaining between them. CDR3 sequence reads: CASSPNLEGNTGELFF. CDR3 DNA: TGTGCCAGCAGCCCAAACTTGGAGGGGAACACCGGGGAGCTGTTTTTT.

The rearrangement joins TRBV7-9 to TRBJ2-1; TRBD2 aligns across 8 bases. Germline V gene sequence: CDR1 SEHNR, CDR2 FQNEAQ (reference sequence). The length of the CDR3 is 17 residues. V trimming: 2 bases; J trimming: 1 base; junction bases outside the gene matches: 7. For the CDR3, the DNA is TGTGCCAGCAGCTTATTAACTAGCGGAACGTCCTACAATGAGCAGTTCTTC. Translation: CASSLLTSGTSYNEQFF.

V is TRBV19 and J is TRBJ2-2; 8 bases align to TRBD2. Unmatched junction bases numbered 5, after V lost 1 base and J lost 4 bases. The CDR3 consists of 16 residues. Germline assignment: CDR1 LNHDA and CDR2 SQIVND (reference sequence). The CDR3, as DNA: TGTGCCAGTAGTATAGCGGGAGGGCTTATCACCGGGGAGCTGTTTTTT. It codes for CASSIAGGLITGELFF.

In its sample, this clone was seen a few times. The chain carries TRBV18 and TRBJ1-1; D call uncertain. Germline CDR1 reads KGHSH; CDR2 reads LQKENI. This CDR3 comprises 13 residues. V was shortened by 2 bases and J by 2 bases, with 6 bases between the two germline ends. The CDR3 reads CASSPGINTEAFF. In DNA, the CDR3 is TGTGCCAGCTCACCAGGGATCAACACTGAAGCTTTCTTT.

This chain joins TRBV25-1 and TRBJ1-2; D is uncertain. Trimming stripped 10 bases from V and 7 bases from J, with 16 bases between. This CDR3 comprises 12 residues. Germline-derived CDR1 and CDR2 are MGHDK and SYGVNS. Written as DNA, the CDR3 is TGTGCCACCGAAGGGCAGTTAGGTGGCTACACCTTC. Translating gives CATEGQLGGYTF.

The chain recombines TRBV5-1 with TRBJ2-1; perhaps TRBD2 as D (5 bases). Germline values: CDR1 SGHRS, CDR2 YFSETQ. Between the trimmed V and J ends, which lost 0 bases and 0 bases, there was a span of 10 bases. The length of the CDR3 is 16 residues. The CDR3 bases are TGCGCCAGCAGCTTGGCCGGGGTGTACTCCTACAATGAGCAGTTCTTC. This encodes CASSLAGVYSYNEQFF. The entire variable domain, with the rest obtained from reference TRBV5-1 and TRBJ2-1, is as follows: KAGVTQTPRYLIKTRGQQVTLSCSPISGHRSVSWYQQTPGQGLQFLFEYFSETQRNKGNFPGRFSGRQFSNSRSEMNVSTLELGDSALYLCASSLAGVYSYNEQFFGPGTRLTVL.

This chain links TRBV10-3 with TRBJ1-5; D is uncertain. The ends were cut back, 2 bases at V and 3 bases at J, with 11 bases in the middle. Germline-derived CDR1 and CDR2 are ENHRY and SYGVKD. CDR3 size: 15 residues. The CDR3 DNA reads TGTGCCATCAGTGAGAGGAGCAGCAACAATCAGCCCCAGCATTTT. It yields the protein CAISERSSNNQPQHF.

This clone appeared a single time. V gene TRBV28 combines with J gene TRBJ2-1; possibly TRBD2 for D (5 bases). V gave up 6 bases and J gave up 0 bases, with 15 bases separating them. Germline loops: CDR1 MDHEN, CDR2 SYDVKM. There are 16 residues in the CDR3. The CDR3 region has the DNA TGTGCCAGCAGCGGTAGTAGCGCCGGCTCCTACAATGAGCAGTTCTTC. Translation gives CASSGSSAGSYNEQFF.

This clone was observed a few times. This chain links TRBV11-2 with TRBJ2-1; unclear D gene. Trimming took 5 bases from V and 9 from J, leaving 8 bases between them. This CDR3 is 11 amino acids long. Germline-derived CDR1 and CDR2 are SGHAT and FQNNGV. CDR3 amino acids: CASSPDLEQFF. The CDR3 nucleotides are TGTGCCAGCAGCCCTGATCTTGAGCAGTTCTTC.

This clone was seen at least ten times. The chain uses TRBV6-1 and TRBJ1-1, with TRBD1 as a possible D gene (5 bases). V was shortened by 6 bases and J by 6 bases, with 14 bases between the two germline ends. This CDR3 has 13 amino acids. Germline loops: CDR1 MNHNS, CDR2 SASEGT. DNA of the CDR3: TGTGCCAGCAGATATATCTTGGGGGCTGAAGCTTTCTTT. This codes for CASRYILGAEAFF.

Concerning this clone itself: Distinct nucleotide sequences in the sample also encode this CDR3. This chain links TRBV28 with TRBJ2-7, with D perhaps TRBD1 (5 bases). V was shortened by 5 bases and J by 4 bases, with 12 bases between the two germline ends. This CDR3 is 13 amino acids long. Germline CDR1 MDHEN, CDR2 SYDVKM. CDR3 nucleotide sequence: TGTGCCAGCAGTCCTTCTAGGGGATACGAGCAGTACTTC. Its protein product is CASSPSRGYEQYF.